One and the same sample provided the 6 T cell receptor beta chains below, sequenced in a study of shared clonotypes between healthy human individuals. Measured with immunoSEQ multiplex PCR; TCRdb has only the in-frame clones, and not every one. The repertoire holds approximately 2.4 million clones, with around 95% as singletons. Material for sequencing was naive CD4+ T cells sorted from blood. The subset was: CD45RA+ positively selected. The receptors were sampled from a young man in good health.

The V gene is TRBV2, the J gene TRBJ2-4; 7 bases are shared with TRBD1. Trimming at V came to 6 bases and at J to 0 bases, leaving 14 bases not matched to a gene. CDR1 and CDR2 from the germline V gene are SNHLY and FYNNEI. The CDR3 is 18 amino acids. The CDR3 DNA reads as TGTGCCAGCAGCGGCGAGCCGGGACAGAGCATAGCCAAAAACATTCAGTACTTC. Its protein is CASSGEPGQSIAKNIQYF.

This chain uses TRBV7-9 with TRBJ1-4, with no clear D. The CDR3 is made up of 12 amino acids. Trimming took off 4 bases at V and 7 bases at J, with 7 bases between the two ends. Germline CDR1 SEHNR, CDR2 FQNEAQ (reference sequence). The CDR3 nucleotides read TGTGCCAGCAGCTCACTCAGTGAAAAACTGTTTTTT. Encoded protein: CASSSLSEKLFF. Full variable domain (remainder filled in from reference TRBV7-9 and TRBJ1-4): DTGVSQNPRHKITKRGQNVTFRCDPISEHNRLYWYRQTLGQGPEFLTYFQNEAQLEKSRLLSDRFSAERPKGSFSTLEIQRTEQGDSAMYLCASSSLSEKLFFGSGTQLSVL.

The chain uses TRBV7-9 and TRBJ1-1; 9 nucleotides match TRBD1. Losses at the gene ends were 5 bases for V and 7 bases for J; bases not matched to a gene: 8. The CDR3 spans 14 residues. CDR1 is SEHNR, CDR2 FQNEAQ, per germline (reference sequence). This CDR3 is CASSLSGTGIEAFF. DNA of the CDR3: TGTGCCAGCAGCCTCTCCGGGACAGGGATTGAAGCTTTCTTT.

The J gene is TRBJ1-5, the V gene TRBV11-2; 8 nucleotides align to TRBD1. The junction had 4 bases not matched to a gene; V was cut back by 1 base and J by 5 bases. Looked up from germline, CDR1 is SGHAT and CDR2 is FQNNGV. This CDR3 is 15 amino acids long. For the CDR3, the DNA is TGTGCCAGCAGCTTAGGGACAGGGTTAGATCAGCCCCAGCATTTT. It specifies CASSLGTGLDQPQHF.

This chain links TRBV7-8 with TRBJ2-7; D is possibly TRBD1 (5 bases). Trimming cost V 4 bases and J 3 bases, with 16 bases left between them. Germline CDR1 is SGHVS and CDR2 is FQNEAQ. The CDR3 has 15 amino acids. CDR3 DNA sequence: TGTGCCAGCAGCTCCCCGACAGCGAACTTCTACGAGCAGTACTTC. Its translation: CASSSPTANFYEQYF.

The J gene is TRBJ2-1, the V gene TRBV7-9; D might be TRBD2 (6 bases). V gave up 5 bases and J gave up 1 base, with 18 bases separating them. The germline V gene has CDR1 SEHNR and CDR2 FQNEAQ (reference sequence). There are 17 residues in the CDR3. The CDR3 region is CASSASTLAPSYNEQFF. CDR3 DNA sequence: TGTGCCAGCAGCGCCTCGACCCTAGCGCCTTCCTACAATGAGCAGTTCTTC.